This entry features one T cell receptor (beta chain) sequence. Given a much more abundant clone one base away, this may be a read error. The data derive from a study of T cells in Graves' hyperthyroidism and ophthalmopathy. No progression to ophthalmopathy during 18 months of follow-up defined stable disease. The hyperthyroidism patients had all been newly diagnosed, and their disease duration was under 2 months. Their ages ranged from 18 to 65 years. Authors of the study amplified TCR beta CDR3 regions from RNA transcripts. Researchers ran a first-round RT-PCR on the TCR CDR3 using the HTBI primer set. One entry per CDR3 protein, called by TCRdb with MiXCR from the multiplex PCR reads. The data hold about 300,000 distinct CDR3 sequences, with roughly 17% observed a single time. The clonotype originates from a man aged 25 to 45 with Graves' hyperthyroidism. The sequenced material came from blood.

CDR3: CASSAGRRDYEQCF. The CDR3 DNA sequence: TGTGCCAGCAGCGCGGGACGGAGAGACTACGAGCAGTGCTTC. The chain links TRBV12-3 or TRBV12-4 to TRBJ2-7; a possible D gene is TRBD2 (6 bases). The length of the CDR3 is 14 residues.